This record covers a single TCR beta chain. This clonotype appeared many times. Its antigen has not been determined. Base qualities are not recorded, but no much larger clone differs from it by a single base. The hyperthyroidism patients were between 18 and 65 years old and newly diagnosed, with a disease duration of less than 2 months. Exclusion was applied to patients with uncontrolled infections, other autoimmune diseases, pregnancy or lactation. Diagnoses were based on clinical symptoms, serum thyroxine and TRAb, thyroid ultrasound and orbital computed tomography. Blood from progressor patients was drawn when they were first diagnosed with hyperthyroidism, before any ophthalmopathy symptoms appeared. PBMCs were isolated from approximately 10 ml of fresh peripheral blood by Ficoll-Paque density gradient centrifugation. Progressor patients were defined as those initially diagnosed with Graves' hyperthyroidism in whom ophthalmopathy developed during follow-up. Trizol reagent was used to extract total RNA, and RNA quality was then checked on an Agilent 2100 Bioanalyzer.

Its CDR3 holds 16 amino acids, cysteine through phenylalanine. The only DNA kept is the CDR3, 48 bases in frame from the first base. V loses 2 bases of germline sequence and J loses 0 bases, and the interval between the two ends is 11 bases. Via the germline V gene, CDR1 is SGHVS and CDR2 FQNEAQ. TCR beta CDR3 regions were amplified from RNA transcripts. A first-round RT-PCR of the TCR CDR3 used the HTBI primer set with the Qiagen OneStep RT-PCR kit. A second multiplex PCR round built the libraries, followed by size selection and purification. Sequencing of the libraries was done on an Illumina HiSeq2000 using paired-end 100 bp reads. In the source study's methods: Raw data were processed with SOAPnuke, discarding reads with adapters, uncalled bases, mean Phred below 15, or no exact constant-primer or identifier match. COPE v1.2.5 was used to merge the high-quality paired reads, and each unique nucleotide sequence was defined as a clonotype. MiTCR v1.1 was used to align the clonotypes against IMGT TRBV, TRBD and TRBJ reference segments. The analysis was restricted to V-J combinations with a frequency above 0.0001, which together covered over 99% of the repertoires. The TCS score was defined as F50 (clonal expansion) divided by E x V (chaos), with BLOSUM62-based TCRdist calculated between CDR3 peptides within each V-J. Welch's t-statistics and random forest reduced several hundred V-J features to 10 to 15, which were used in a naive Bayes classifier (R e1071). The public sequencing data were trimmed at Q25 with fastp and processed into clonotypes with MiXCR by TCRdb, which kept only in-frame beta chains. Each record represents a unique CDR3 protein, reported with the most common genes and DNA among its rows. The V and J calls here are based on TCRdb, not the publication. The sample table lists roughly 360,000 distinct CDR3 sequences, roughly 14% of them with a count of one. Under 25% of the sample belongs to the ten largest clones.

The data were taken from a study of T cells in Graves' hyperthyroidism and ophthalmopathy (dated 2019 in TCRdb). Context from the whole study: Peripheral blood was sampled at the time of initial diagnosis, prior to any treatment. An independent validation cohort of fewer than 20 hyperthyroidism patients and about 16 patients who later progressed to ophthalmopathy tested prospective prediction of ophthalmopathy. The roughly 100 discovery patients were randomly divided into training and test sets at a 7:3 ratio. The paper reports TCR Vbeta CDR3 sequencing of some 140 peripheral blood samples: 43 ophthalmopathy, fewer than 80 hyperthyroidism and approximately 17 progressor patients. Following sampling, methimazole starting at 30 mg daily was given to hyperthyroidism patients, and high-dose intravenous methylprednisolone was given to ophthalmopathy patients. To identify TCR V-J signatures that set the groups apart, the researchers used a discovery cohort of approximately 98 patients, made up of 40 to 45 with Graves' ophthalmopathy and some 58 with stable Graves' hyperthyroidism. In addition, the study compared T-cell repertoires in thyroid tissue and in blood from six Graves' hyperthyroidism patients.

Overall study results and their limits: During validation, the model predicted progression to ophthalmopathy a median of approximately 6 months ahead of onset, with roughly 65% sensitivity and about 72% specificity. Sample size was not statistically predetermined, and blinding of investigators to group allocation was not performed. Most expanded thyroid clonotypes (frequency above 0.001) were also detected in blood, a finding suggesting that blood repertoires may reflect thyroid immune responses. A model built on a 13 V-J signature distinguished ophthalmopathy from stable hyperthyroidism, reaching roughly 88% sensitivity and around 81% specificity in cross-validation and 80%/75% in testing.

The sequence was obtained from a man aged 25-45 years with Graves' hyperthyroidism that later progressed to Graves' ophthalmopathy. Rearrangement joined TRBV7-8 to TRBJ1-5; the best D guess is TRBD1, with 5 bases matching. Sequenced material: blood. The nucleotide sequence reads as follows: TGTGCCAGCAGCTTAAATCAGGGATATAGCAATCAGCCCCAGCATTTT. The translation is CASSLNQGYSNQPQHF.